The clone carrying this T cell receptor beta chain was seen at least ten times. As yet, its antigen is unknown. The sample comes from a study of neurological immune-mediated disorders. About the research overall: The disease course was relapsing-remitting in some 31 and secondary progressive in about 8.5% of the roughly 34 multiple sclerosis patients. Study outcomes and limitations: Repertoires from 18 of 34 multiple sclerosis patients grouped phylogenetically into a related-CDR3 cluster, suggesting a possible signature.

Synthesis of cDNA was accomplished via 5'RACE employing 10-nucleotide random UMIs. TCRdb passed the 5' RACE reads through MiXCR, listing each CDR3 protein once. The data show 50,000 to 80,000 distinct CDR3 sequences, about 4.9% seen once. Libraries used 2 million unsorted PBMCs kept frozen in RNAlater. The CDR3 covers 17 residues. V was pared by 3 bases and J by 2 bases, with 20 bases between. CDR1 MGHRA and CDR2 YSYEKL come from the germline V gene. Material: PBMCs. The sequence was collected from a man younger than 45 with multiple sclerosis. This chain links TRBV4-1 with TRBJ2-7; a possible D gene is TRBD1 (6 bases). CDR3 DNA sequence: TGCGCCAGCAGCCACCTTCCGACAGGTTCTATCCCCTACGAGCAGTACTTC. This gives the protein CASSHLPTGSIPYEQYF.